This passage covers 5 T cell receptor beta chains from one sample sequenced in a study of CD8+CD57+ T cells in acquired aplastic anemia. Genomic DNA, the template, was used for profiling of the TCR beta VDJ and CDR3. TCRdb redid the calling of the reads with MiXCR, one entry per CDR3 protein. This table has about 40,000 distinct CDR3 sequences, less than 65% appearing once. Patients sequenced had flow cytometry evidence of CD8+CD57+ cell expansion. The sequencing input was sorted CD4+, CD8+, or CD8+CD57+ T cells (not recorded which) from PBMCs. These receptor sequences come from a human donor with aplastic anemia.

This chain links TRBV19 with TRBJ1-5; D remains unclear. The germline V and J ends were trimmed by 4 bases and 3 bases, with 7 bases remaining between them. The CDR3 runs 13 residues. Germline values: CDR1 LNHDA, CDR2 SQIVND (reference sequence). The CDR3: CASSSEINQPQHF. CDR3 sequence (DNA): TGTGCCAGTAGTAGCGAAATCAATCAGCCCCAGCATTTT.

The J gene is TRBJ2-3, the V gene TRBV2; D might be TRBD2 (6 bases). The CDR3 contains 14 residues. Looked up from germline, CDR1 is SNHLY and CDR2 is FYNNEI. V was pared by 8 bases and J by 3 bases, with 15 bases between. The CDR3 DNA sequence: TGTGCCAGCCGGGGGTGGAGGGGAACAGATACGCAGTATTTT. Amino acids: CASRGWRGTDTQYF.

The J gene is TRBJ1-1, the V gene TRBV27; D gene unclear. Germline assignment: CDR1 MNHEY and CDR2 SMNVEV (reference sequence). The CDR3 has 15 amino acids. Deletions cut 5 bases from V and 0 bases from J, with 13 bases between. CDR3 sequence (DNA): TGTGCCAGCAGTCCTCGAGCGGGGATGAACACTGAAGCTTTCTTT. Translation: CASSPRAGMNTEAFF.

The CDR3 spells CASSPGQLAYEQYF. The CDR3 DNA reads as TGTGCCAGCAGCCCCGGGCAGCTCGCCTACGAGCAGTACTTC. V is TRBV9 and J is TRBJ2-7; D uncertain. Germline V gives CDR1 SGDLS, CDR2 YYNGEE. The CDR3 is 14 residues long. V gave up 4 bases and J gave up 2 bases, with 13 bases separating them.

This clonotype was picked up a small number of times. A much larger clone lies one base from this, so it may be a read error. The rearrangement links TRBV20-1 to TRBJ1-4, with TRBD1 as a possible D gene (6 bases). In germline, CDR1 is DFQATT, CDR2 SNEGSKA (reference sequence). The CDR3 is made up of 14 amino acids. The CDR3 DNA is TGCAGTGCTAGAGATCCTAGGGGGAATGAAAAACTGGTTTTT. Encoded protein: CSARDPRGNEKLVF.